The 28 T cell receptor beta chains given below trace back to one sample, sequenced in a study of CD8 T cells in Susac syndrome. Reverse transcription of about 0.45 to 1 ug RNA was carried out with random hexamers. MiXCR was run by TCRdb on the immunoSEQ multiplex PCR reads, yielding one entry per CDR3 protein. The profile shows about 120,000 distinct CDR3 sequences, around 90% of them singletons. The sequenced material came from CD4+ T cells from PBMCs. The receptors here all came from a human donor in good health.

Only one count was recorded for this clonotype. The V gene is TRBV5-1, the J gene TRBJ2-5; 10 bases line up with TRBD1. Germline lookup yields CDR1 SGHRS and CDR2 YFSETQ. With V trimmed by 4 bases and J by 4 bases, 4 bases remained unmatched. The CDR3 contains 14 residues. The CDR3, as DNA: TGCGCCAGCAGCCGGACAGGGGGTTCAGAGACCCAGTACTTC. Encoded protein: CASSRTGGSETQYF.

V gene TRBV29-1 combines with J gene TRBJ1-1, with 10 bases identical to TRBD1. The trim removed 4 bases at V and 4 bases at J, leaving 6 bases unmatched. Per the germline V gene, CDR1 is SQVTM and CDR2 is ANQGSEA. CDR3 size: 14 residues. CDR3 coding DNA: TGCAGCGTTGTTCCCGGGACAGGGGCCACTGAAGCTTTCTTT. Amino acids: CSVVPGTGATEAFF.

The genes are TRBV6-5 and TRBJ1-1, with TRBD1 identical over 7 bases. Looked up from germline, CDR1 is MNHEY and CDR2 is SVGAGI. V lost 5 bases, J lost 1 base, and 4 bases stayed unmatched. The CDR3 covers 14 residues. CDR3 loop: CASSQGTANTEAFF. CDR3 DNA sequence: TGTGCCAGCAGTCAAGGGACAGCGAACACTGAAGCTTTCTTT.

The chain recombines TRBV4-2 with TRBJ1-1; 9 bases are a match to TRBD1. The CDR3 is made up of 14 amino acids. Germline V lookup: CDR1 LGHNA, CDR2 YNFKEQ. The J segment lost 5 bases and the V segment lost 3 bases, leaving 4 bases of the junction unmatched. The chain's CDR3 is CASSHPGTGTEAFF. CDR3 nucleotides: TGTGCCAGCAGCCATCCCGGGACAGGGACTGAAGCTTTCTTT.

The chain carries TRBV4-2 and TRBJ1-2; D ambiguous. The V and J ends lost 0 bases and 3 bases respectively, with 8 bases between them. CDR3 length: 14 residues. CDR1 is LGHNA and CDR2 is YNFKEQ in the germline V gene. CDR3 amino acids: CASSQERSDYGYTF. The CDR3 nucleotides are TGTGCCAGCAGCCAAGAGCGGTCCGACTATGGCTACACCTTC.

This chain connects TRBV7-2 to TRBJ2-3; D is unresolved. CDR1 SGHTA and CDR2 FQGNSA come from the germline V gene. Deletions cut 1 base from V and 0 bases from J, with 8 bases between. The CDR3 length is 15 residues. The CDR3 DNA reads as TGTGCCAGCAGCTTAGGTCACGTAAGCACAGATACGCAGTATTTT. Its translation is CASSLGHVSTDTQYF.

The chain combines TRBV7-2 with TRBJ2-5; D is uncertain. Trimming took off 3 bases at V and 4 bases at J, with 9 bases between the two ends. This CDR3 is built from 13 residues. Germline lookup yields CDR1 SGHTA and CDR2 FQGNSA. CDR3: CASSFRLTETQYF. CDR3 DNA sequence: TGTGCCAGCAGCTTTAGGCTAACAGAGACCCAGTACTTC. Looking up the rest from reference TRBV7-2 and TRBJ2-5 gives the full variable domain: GAGVSQSPSNKVTEKGKDVELRCDPISGHTALYWYRQSLGQGLEFLIYFQGNSAPDKSGLPSDRFSAERTGGSVSTLTIQRTQQEDSAVYLCASSFRLTETQYFGPGTRLLVL.

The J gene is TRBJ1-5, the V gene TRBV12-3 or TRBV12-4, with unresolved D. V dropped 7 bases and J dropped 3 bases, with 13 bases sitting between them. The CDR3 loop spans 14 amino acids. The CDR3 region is CASNLGSLNQPQHF. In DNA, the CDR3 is TGTGCCAGCAACTTAGGGTCACTCAATCAGCCCCAGCATTTT.

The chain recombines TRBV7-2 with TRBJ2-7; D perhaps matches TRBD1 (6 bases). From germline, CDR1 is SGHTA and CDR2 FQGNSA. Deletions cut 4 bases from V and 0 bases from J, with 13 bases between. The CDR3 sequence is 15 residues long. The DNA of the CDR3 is TGTGCCAGCAGCTCAATCGACAGGAGCTCCTACGAGCAGTACTTC. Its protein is CASSSIDRSSYEQYF.

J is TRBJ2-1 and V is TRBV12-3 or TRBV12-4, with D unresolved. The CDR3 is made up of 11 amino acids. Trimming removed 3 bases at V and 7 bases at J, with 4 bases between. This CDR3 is CASSLENEQFF. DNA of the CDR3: TGTGCCAGCAGTTTGGAGAATGAGCAGTTCTTC.

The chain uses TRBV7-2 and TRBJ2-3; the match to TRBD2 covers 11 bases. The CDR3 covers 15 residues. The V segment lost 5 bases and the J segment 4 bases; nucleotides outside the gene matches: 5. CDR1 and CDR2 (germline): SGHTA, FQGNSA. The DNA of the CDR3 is TGTGCCAGCAGCCGGAGACTAGCGGGATCAGATACGCAGTATTTT. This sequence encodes CASSRRLAGSDTQYF.

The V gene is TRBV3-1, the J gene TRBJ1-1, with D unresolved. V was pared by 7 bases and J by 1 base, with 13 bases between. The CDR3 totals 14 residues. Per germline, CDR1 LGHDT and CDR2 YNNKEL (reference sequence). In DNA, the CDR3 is TGTGCCAGCATCAACACCCCCGGGAACACTGAAGCTTTCTTT. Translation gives CASINTPGNTEAFF.

The CDR3: CASSPAGTRVTYGYTF. CDR3 sequence (DNA): TGTGCCAGCAGTCCCGCGGGAACGAGGGTTACCTATGGCTACACCTTC. This chain connects TRBV6-1 to TRBJ1-2; the D is unclear. The V gene's germline CDR1 is MNHNS and CDR2 SASEGT. V was cut by 5 bases and J by 4 bases, with 20 bases left in between. The CDR3 runs to 16 residues.

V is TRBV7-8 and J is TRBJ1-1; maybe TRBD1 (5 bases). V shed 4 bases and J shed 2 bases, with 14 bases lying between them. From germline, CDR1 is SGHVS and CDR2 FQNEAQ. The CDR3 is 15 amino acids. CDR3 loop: CASSSLGGVNTEAFF. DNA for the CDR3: TGTGCCAGCAGCTCCCTCGGGGGGGTCAACACTGAAGCTTTCTTT.

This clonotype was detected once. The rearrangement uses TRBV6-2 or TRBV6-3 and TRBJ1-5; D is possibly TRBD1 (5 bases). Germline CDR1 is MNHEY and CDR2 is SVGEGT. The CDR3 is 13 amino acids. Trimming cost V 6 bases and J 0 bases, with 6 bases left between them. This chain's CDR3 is CASRQDSNQPQHF. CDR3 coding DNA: TGTGCCAGCAGACAGGATAGCAATCAGCCCCAGCATTTT.

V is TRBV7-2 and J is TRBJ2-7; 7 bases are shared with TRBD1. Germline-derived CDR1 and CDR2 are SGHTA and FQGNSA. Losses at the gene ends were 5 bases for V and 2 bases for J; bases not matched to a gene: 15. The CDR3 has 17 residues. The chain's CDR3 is CASSPSSGTATPYEQYF. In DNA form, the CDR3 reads TGTGCCAGCAGCCCTAGCTCCGGGACAGCGACTCCCTACGAGCAGTACTTC. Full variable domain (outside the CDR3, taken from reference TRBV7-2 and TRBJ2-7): GAGVSQSPSNKVTEKGKDVELRCDPISGHTALYWYRQSLGQGLEFLIYFQGNSAPDKSGLPSDRFSAERTGGSVSTLTIQRTQQEDSAVYLCASSPSSGTATPYEQYFGPGTRLTVT.

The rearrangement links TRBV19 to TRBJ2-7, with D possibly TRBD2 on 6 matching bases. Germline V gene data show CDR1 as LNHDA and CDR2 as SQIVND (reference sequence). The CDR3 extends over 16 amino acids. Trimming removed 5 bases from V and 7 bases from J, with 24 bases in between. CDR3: CASSLMPRDSVLEQYF. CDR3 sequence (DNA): TGTGCCAGTAGTCTAATGCCCCGGGACTCCGTGCTGGAGCAGTACTTC.

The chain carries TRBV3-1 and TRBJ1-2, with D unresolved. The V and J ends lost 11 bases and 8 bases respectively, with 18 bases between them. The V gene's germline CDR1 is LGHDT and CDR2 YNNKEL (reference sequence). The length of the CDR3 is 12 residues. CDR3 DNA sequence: TGTGCCGCGTCCGCTTCGGGCGCGGGCTACACCTTC. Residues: CAASASGAGYTF.

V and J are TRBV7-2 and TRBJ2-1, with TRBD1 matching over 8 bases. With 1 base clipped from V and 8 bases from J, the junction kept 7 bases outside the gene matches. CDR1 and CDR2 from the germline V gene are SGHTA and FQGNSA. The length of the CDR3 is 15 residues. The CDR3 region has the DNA TGTGCCAGCAGCTTAGGACAGGGGAAAGGCTATGAGCAGTTCTTC. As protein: CASSLGQGKGYEQFF.

CDR3 sequence reads: CASSLGGVLAGNTIYF. CDR3 DNA sequence: TGCGCCAGCAGCTTGGGTGGGGTCCTTGCTGGAAACACCATATATTTT. The rearrangement joins TRBV5-1 to TRBJ1-3; D gene uncertain. From germline, CDR1 is SGHRS and CDR2 YFSETQ. V shed 0 bases and J shed 2 bases, with 12 bases lying between them. The CDR3 totals 16 residues.

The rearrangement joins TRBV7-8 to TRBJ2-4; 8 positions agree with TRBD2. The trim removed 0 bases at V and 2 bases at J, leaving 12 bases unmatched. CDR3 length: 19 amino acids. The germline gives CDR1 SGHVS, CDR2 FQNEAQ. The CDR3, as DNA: TGTGCCAGCAGCTTAGCTTCCATAGCGGGAAAAGTATCCAAAAACATTCAGTACTTC. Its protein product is CASSLASIAGKVSKNIQYF. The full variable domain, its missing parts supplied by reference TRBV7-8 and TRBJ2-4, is GAGVSQSPRYKVAKRGQDVALRCDPISGHVSLFWYQQALGQGPEFLTYFQNEAQLDKSGLPSDRFFAERPEGSVSTLKIQRTQQEDSAVYLCASSLASIAGKVSKNIQYFGAGTRLSVL.

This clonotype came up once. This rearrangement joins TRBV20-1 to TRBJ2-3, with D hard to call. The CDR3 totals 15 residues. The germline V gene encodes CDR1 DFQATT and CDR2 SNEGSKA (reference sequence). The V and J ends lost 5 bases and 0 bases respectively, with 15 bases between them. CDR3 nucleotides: TGCAGTGCTCCCAGTCTAGGTCTAAGCACAGATACGCAGTATTTT. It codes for CSAPSLGLSTDTQYF.

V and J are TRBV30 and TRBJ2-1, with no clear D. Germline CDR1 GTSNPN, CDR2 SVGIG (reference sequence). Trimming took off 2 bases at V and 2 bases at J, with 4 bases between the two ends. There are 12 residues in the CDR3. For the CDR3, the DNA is TGTGCCTGGAGTACCGCCTACAATGAGCAGTTCTTC. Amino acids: CAWSTAYNEQFF.

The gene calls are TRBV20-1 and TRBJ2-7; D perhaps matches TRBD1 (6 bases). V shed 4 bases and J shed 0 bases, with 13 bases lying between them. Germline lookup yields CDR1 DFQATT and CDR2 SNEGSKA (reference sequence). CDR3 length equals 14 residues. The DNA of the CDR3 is TGCAGTGCTACCTACCGGGACACCTCCTACGAGCAGTACTTC. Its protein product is CSATYRDTSYEQYF.

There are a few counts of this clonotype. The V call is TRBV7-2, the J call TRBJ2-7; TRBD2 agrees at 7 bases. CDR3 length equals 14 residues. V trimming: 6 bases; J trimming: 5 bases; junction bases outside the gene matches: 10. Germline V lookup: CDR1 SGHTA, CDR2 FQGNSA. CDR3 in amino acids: CASRTPGRAHEQYF. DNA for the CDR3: TGTGCCAGCAGAACCCCAGGGAGGGCCCACGAGCAGTACTTC.

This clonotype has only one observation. CDR3: CASYSETQYF. The CDR3 region has the DNA TGTGCCAGCTATTCGGAGACCCAGTACTTC. The V gene is TRBV7-8, the J gene TRBJ2-5; D gene unclear. The V end lost 8 bases, the J end lost 5 bases, and 6 bases lay between the germline ends. The CDR3 is made up of 10 amino acids. The germline V gene has CDR1 SGHVS and CDR2 FQNEAQ.

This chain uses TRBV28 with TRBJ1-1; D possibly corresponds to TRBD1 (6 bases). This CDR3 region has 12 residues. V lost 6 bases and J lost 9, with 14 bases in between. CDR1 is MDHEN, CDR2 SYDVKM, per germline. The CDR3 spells CASRLLRGQAFF. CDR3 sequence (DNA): TGTGCCAGCAGGCTCCTGCGGGGGCAAGCTTTCTTT.

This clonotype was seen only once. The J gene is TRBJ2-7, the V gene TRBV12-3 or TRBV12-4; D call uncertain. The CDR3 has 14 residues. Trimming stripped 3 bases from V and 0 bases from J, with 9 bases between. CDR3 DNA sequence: TGTGCCAGCAGTTTGTCCGGCAACTCCTACGAGCAGTACTTC. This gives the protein CASSLSGNSYEQYF.